Shown below are 3 T cell receptor beta chains from a single sample sequenced in a study of Graves' ophthalmopathy and Graves' hyperthyroidism. Beta-chain TCR CDR3 regions were amplified from RNA transcripts. First-round RT-PCR employed HTBI primers, with a second-round multiplex PCR after it. Each CDR3 protein gets one entry after TCRdb re-called the multiplex PCR reads with MiXCR. The repertoire has 600,000 to 950,000 distinct CDR3 sequences, approximately 40% of them found once; the top ten carry about 40%. The sequenced sample was peripheral blood. The source is an adult man with Graves' ophthalmopathy.

With regard to this clonotype: The junction departs from the called germline gene at one end, perhaps through a read error. The CDR3, as DNA: TGTGCCAGCAGCTTAAATCCACCGGGACAGGGGGCCTACGTCCTGACTTTC. Translation: CASSLNPPGQGAYVLTF. The chain links TRBV7-3 to TRBJ2-6, with 12 bases identical to TRBD1. The CDR3 consists of 17 residues. Germline V gene lookup returns CDR1 SGHTA and CDR2 FQGTGA.

As DNA, the CDR3 is TGCAGCGTTGAAGATGGGGGCTACGAGCAGTACTTC. It encodes CSVEDGGYEQYF. V is TRBV29-1 and J is TRBJ2-7; TRBD1 or TRBD2 may be the D gene (5 bases each). Germline CDR1 is SQVTM and CDR2 is ANQGSEA. The CDR3 extends over 12 amino acids. Trimming left V 0 bases short and J 3 bases short, with 6 bases between.

There are a few counts of this clonotype. The CDR3 DNA is TGCAGTGCTAGAGATACGGCCCCAGGTAGCTCTGGAAACACCATATATTTT. It codes for CSARDTAPGSSGNTIYF. The V and J genes are TRBV20-1 and TRBJ1-3, with D hard to call. The germline gives CDR1 DFQATT, CDR2 SNEGSKA (reference sequence). The V and J ends lost 0 bases and 0 bases respectively, with 15 bases between them. This CDR3 spans 17 amino acids.